One and the same sample provided the 14 T cell receptor beta chains below, sequenced in a study of blood T cell repertoires in COVID-19. TCRdb's table, derived via immunoSEQ multiplex PCR, lists solely in-frame clones and lacks some. The sample lists some 100,000 clones, approximately 92% occurring once. The sequenced sample was peripheral blood. These receptor sequences come from a woman aged 60 to 75 with active COVID-19.

The chain combines TRBV10-2 with TRBJ2-2, with 8 bases identical to TRBD1. Looked up from germline, CDR1 is WSHSY and CDR2 is SAAADI. This CDR3 contains 19 residues. After removal of 0 bases from V and 5 bases from J, the junction contained 14 bases not matched to a gene. CDR3 region: CASSESSITGGFRTGELFF. CDR3 nucleotides: TGCGCCAGCAGTGAGTCCTCAATCACAGGGGGATTTAGGACCGGGGAGCTGTTTTTT.

In this sample, this clone turned up a few times. The CDR3 DNA reads as TGCGCCAGCAGCCAAGCGGACATGGGCTTTAGCAATGAGCAGTTCTTC. Protein product: CASSQADMGFSNEQFF. This chain joins TRBV4-1 and TRBJ2-1; D is possibly TRBD1 (5 bases). This CDR3 contains 16 residues. Germline CDR1 is MGHRA and CDR2 is YSYEKL. Trimming left V 1 base short and J 6 bases short, with 16 bases between.

V gene TRBV11-2 combines with J gene TRBJ1-2; tentative D call: TRBD1 (6 bases). The length of the CDR3 is 15 residues. Looked up from germline, CDR1 is SGHAT and CDR2 is FQNNGV. V dropped 1 base and J dropped 14 bases, with 23 bases sitting between them. The CDR3 bases are TGTGCCAGCAGCTTAGGGGGTAACAGGGAAAGACGGTGTACCTTC. Protein: CASSLGGNRERRCTF.

The chain couples TRBV28 to TRBJ2-4, with 9 bases fitting TRBD1. CDR3 length equals 16 residues. V was pared by 2 bases and J by 3 bases, with 5 bases of the junction left unmatched. Germline V gene sequence: CDR1 MDHEN, CDR2 SYDVKM. The CDR3 region has the DNA TGTGCCAGCAGTTTAATTCCGGGACAGGGCAAAAACATTCAGTACTTC. The encoded protein is CASSLIPGQGKNIQYF.

The table lists this clone with a count of one. This chain uses TRBV6-5 with TRBJ1-6, with TRBD1 identical over 8 bases. This CDR3 comprises 15 residues. The ends lost 3 bases at V and 6 bases at J; junction bases unmatched: 4. Germline V gene lookup returns CDR1 MNHEY and CDR2 SVGAGI. CDR3 DNA: TGTGCCAGCAGTTATGACAGGGGCCGTAATTCACCCCTCCACTTT. Translated: CASSYDRGRNSPLHF.

V gene TRBV24-1 combines with J gene TRBJ2-2; TRBD2 aligns across 8 bases. Germline trimming cut 5 bases from V and 7 bases from J; bases unmatched to any gene: 14. The CDR3 length is 17 residues. CDR1 is KGHDR and CDR2 is SFDVKD in the germline V gene. Written as DNA, the CDR3 is TGTGCCACCAGTGCCCCCCTGTACGGGGGGGATGGCGGGGAGCTGTTTTTT. Its protein product is CATSAPLYGGDGGELFF.

The rearrangement links TRBV27 to TRBJ1-4; the D is unclear. V dropped 6 bases and J dropped 2 bases, with 7 bases sitting between them. The CDR3 length is 13 residues. Germline V gene lookup returns CDR1 MNHEY and CDR2 SMNVEV (reference sequence). The CDR3 here is CASSRGTNEKLFF. In DNA form, the CDR3 reads TGTGCCAGCAGCCGCGGGACTAATGAAAAACTGTTTTTT.

The chain employs TRBV5-4 and TRBJ2-3; perhaps TRBD1 as D (6 bases). V was pared by 2 bases and J by 8 bases, with 15 bases between. CDR1 and CDR2 (germline): SGHNT, YYREEE (reference sequence). This CDR3 spans 14 amino acids. The CDR3, as DNA: TGTGCCAGCAGCTTCGGACAGAGCATCGGTACGCAGTATTTT. Residues: CASSFGQSIGTQYF.

V and J are TRBV7-9 and TRBJ2-7; TRBD2 matches at 12 bases. The V gene end was trimmed by 5 bases and the J gene end by 3 bases; junction bases not matched to a gene: 17. Germline loops: CDR1 SEHNR, CDR2 FQNEAQ (reference sequence). This CDR3 contains 19 residues. CDR3: CASSPYGTSGLGKNYEQYF. CDR3 sequence (DNA): TGTGCCAGCAGCCCCTACGGGACTAGCGGGCTGGGAAAGAACTACGAGCAGTACTTC.

The chain has TRBV28 and TRBJ2-7; no clear D. This CDR3 is built from 12 residues. Trimming left V 4 bases short and J 3 bases short, with 7 bases between. From germline, CDR1 is MDHEN and CDR2 SYDVKM. The CDR3 region has the DNA TGTGCCAGCAGTTCCCAGGACTACGAGCAGTACTTC. Its protein product is CASSSQDYEQYF. The variable domain in full, with the rest retrieved from reference TRBV28 and TRBJ2-7, is DVKVTQSSRYLVKRTGEKVFLECVQDMDHENMFWYRQDPGLGLRLIYFSYDVKMKEKGDIPEGYSVSREKKERFSLILESASTNQTSMYLCASSSQDYEQYFGPGTRLTVT.

The chain couples TRBV18 to TRBJ2-7, with D tentatively TRBD1 (5 bases). Per germline, CDR1 KGHSH and CDR2 LQKENI. There are 14 residues in the CDR3. Trimming took off 2 bases at V and 5 bases at J, with 13 bases between the two ends. Here the CDR3 reads CASSPRQTADEQYF. The CDR3 DNA reads as TGTGCCAGCTCACCAAGACAGACGGCGGACGAGCAGTACTTC.

The chain couples TRBV9 to TRBJ1-2, with 9 bases identical to TRBD1. The germline gives CDR1 SGDLS, CDR2 YYNGEE. Unmatched junction bases numbered 9, after V lost 3 bases and J lost 6 bases. The CDR3 sequence is 15 residues long. The CDR3 sequence is CASSALTGGMDGYTF. CDR3 in DNA: TGTGCCAGCAGCGCACTTACAGGGGGCATGGATGGCTACACCTTC.

The chain joins TRBV5-6 to TRBJ2-6; D not resolved. Germline V gives CDR1 SGHDT, CDR2 YYEEEE. V shed 0 bases and J shed 4 bases, with 11 bases lying between them. The CDR3 totals 16 residues. CDR3 in DNA: TGTGCCAGCAGCTTGGCGGGTCTGAGGGGGGCCAACGTCCTGACTTTC. Translated: CASSLAGLRGANVLTF.

The CDR3 coding sequence is TGTGCCAGCTCCCGGACTAGCGGGGGGTTCGATGAGCAGTTCTTC. Its translation is CASSRTSGGFDEQFF. The rearrangement links TRBV14 to TRBJ2-1; TRBD2 aligns across 14 bases. The length of the CDR3 is 15 residues. Germline values: CDR1 SGHDN, CDR2 FVKESK. J gave up 8 bases and V 8 bases, and 8 bases lay outside the gene matches.